Below, 24 T cell receptor beta chains from the same sample are listed, as sequenced in a study of shared clonotypes between healthy human individuals. Data came from immunoSEQ multiplex PCR; TCRdb stores just in-frame clones and leaves some out. The table includes approximately 100,000 clones, over 65% detected once. Sequencing was done on a sample of memory CD8+ T cells sorted from blood. Subset here: CD45RO+ cells pooled with CCR7-negative TemRA cells. These receptors all stem from a woman in her thirties in good health.

Turning to this clone: An end of the junction differs from the germline gene, which may be a read error. The rearrangement uses TRBV15 and TRBJ2-7; 7 bases fit TRBD2. Per germline, CDR1 LNHNV and CDR2 YYDKDF (reference sequence). The CDR3 totals 16 residues. Here the CDR3 reads CASSLLAGVGVGEQYF. CDR3 nucleotide sequence: TGTGCCAGCAGCTTACTTGCGGGAGTAGGGGTGGGCGAGCAGTACTTC.

This chain uses TRBV28 with TRBJ2-4; possibly TRBD1 for D (6 bases). The CDR3 contains 16 residues. Per germline, CDR1 MDHEN and CDR2 SYDVKM. V lost 6 bases to trimming and J lost 0 bases, with 15 bases between them. The CDR3 region is CASSQYYRVAKNIQYF. DNA of the CDR3: TGTGCCAGCAGCCAATATTACAGGGTAGCCAAAAACATTCAGTACTTC.

This sequence joins TRBV11-2 and TRBJ2-1; D is possibly TRBD1 or TRBD2 (6 bases each). The CDR3 consists of 15 residues. The V end was cut by 5 bases, the J end by 7 bases, with 18 bases between. Germline CDR1 reads SGHAT; CDR2 reads FQNNGV. The CDR3 DNA reads TGTGCCAGCAGCCCTCCGTCGGGGGCGGGGAATGAGCAGTTCTTC. Its translation: CASSPPSGAGNEQFF.

The table lists this clone with a few counts. This rearrangement joins TRBV6-6 to TRBJ1-4; D gene unclear. The V gene's germline CDR1 is MNHNY and CDR2 SVGAGI (reference sequence). CDR3 length: 13 residues. V shed 9 bases and J shed 0 bases, with 8 bases lying between them. CDR3 DNA sequence: TGTGCCAGTGTCAGAGCAACTAATGAAAAACTGTTTTTT. Amino acids: CASVRATNEKLFF.

This chain uses TRBV7-9 with TRBJ2-1; possibly TRBD2 for D (6 bases). Germline CDR1 SEHNR, CDR2 FQNEAQ (reference sequence). The CDR3 is made up of 14 amino acids. Trimming left V 5 bases short and J 5 bases short, with 13 bases between. This CDR3 reads CASSPLGGDNEQFF. DNA for the CDR3: TGTGCCAGCAGCCCCTTGGGAGGAGACAATGAGCAGTTCTTC.

The genes are TRBV10-3 and TRBJ2-3; 14 positions agree with TRBD2. The CDR3 has 18 amino acids. Germline CDR1 ENHRY, CDR2 SYGVKD. V dropped 2 bases and J dropped 0; count of bases not matched to a gene: 4. CDR3 region: CAISEPGTSGSSTDTQYF. In DNA, the CDR3 is TGTGCCATCAGTGAGCCCGGGACTAGCGGGAGTAGCACAGATACGCAGTATTTT.

The rearrangement uses TRBV14 and TRBJ2-6; D gene uncertain. From germline, CDR1 is SGHDN and CDR2 FVKESK. The V and J ends lost 5 bases and 0 bases respectively, with 14 bases between them. The CDR3 sequence is 17 residues long. CDR3 nucleotides: TGTGCCAGCAGCGTAAGAAGGCGTTTCTCTGGGGCCAACGTCCTGACTTTC. As protein: CASSVRRRFSGANVLTF.

This chain connects TRBV18 to TRBJ2-5, with 10 positions matching TRBD1. The CDR3 has 17 residues. Losses at the gene ends were 3 bases for V and 2 bases for J; bases not matched to a gene: 9. Germline CDR1 and CDR2: KGHSH and LQKENI. CDR3 region: CASSPVAGQGEQETQYF. DNA of the CDR3: TGTGCCAGCTCACCGGTTGCAGGACAGGGGGAGCAAGAGACCCAGTACTTC.

V is TRBV10-3 and J is TRBJ1-1; tentatively, D is TRBD1 (6 bases). Per the germline V gene, CDR1 is ENHRY and CDR2 is SYGVKD. The CDR3 runs to 14 residues. V was shortened by 6 bases and J by 4 bases, with 15 bases between the two germline ends. The DNA for the CDR3 is TGTGCCATCAGCGAGCGACAGGACGGCACTGAAGCTTTCTTT. Its protein is CAISERQDGTEAFF.

V is TRBV21-1 and J is TRBJ2-7; the tabulated D call, TRBD1, remains unverified against the DNA. TRBV21-1 is recorded as a pseudogene. The CDR3 covers 16 residues. The DNA of the CDR3 is TGTGCCAGCAGCAAAGACTGGGACAGGGTCCACTACGAGCAGTACTTC. Translated: CASSKDWDRVHYEQYF.

The gene calls are TRBV19 and TRBJ2-1, with D tentatively TRBD2 (6 bases). The ends were cut back, 1 base at V and 0 bases at J, with 13 bases in the middle. The germline CDR1 and CDR2 sequences are LNHDA and SQIVND (reference sequence). This CDR3 region has 17 residues. Here the CDR3 DNA reads TGTGCCAGTAGTATAGGCTTTTCCGGGAGCTCCTACAATGAGCAGTTCTTC. As protein: CASSIGFSGSSYNEQFF.

This clone has just one count. The chain uses TRBV4-1 and TRBJ1-3; D perhaps matches TRBD1 (6 bases). The CDR3 loop spans 16 amino acids. Germline CDR1 reads MGHRA; CDR2 reads YSYEKL. The ends were cut back, 6 bases at V and 0 bases at J, with 15 bases in the middle. For the CDR3, the DNA is TGCGCCAGCAGACCGGGACACTGGAGCTCTGGAAACACCATATATTTT. This gives the protein CASRPGHWSSGNTIYF.

The V and J genes are TRBV28 and TRBJ1-2; 8 bases map to TRBD1. The CDR3 is made up of 14 amino acids. Trimming took 6 bases from V and 4 from J; bases not matched to a gene: 7. CDR1 is MDHEN, CDR2 SYDVKM, per germline. The DNA of the CDR3 is TGTGCCAGCAGCGAAGGGACAGGATTCTATGGCTACACCTTC. Its protein product is CASSEGTGFYGYTF.

The rearrangement joins TRBV5-1 to TRBJ2-1, with TRBD2 matching 7 bases. CDR1 is SGHRS and CDR2 is YFSETQ in the germline V gene. The J segment lost 0 bases and the V segment lost 1 base, leaving 13 bases of the junction unmatched. The CDR3 spans 19 residues. CDR3 region: CASSLLTSANPSSYNEQFF. The CDR3 nucleotides read TGCGCCAGCAGCTTGTTAACTAGCGCGAACCCTAGCTCCTACAATGAGCAGTTCTTC.

This chain joins TRBV4-1 and TRBJ1-5; D unclear. The CDR3 loop spans 13 amino acids. Trimming stripped 3 bases from V and 8 bases from J, with 11 bases between. CDR1 is MGHRA and CDR2 is YSYEKL in the germline V gene. The CDR3 region has the DNA TGCGCCAGCAGCCACAAACCCCTAGAGCCCCAGCATTTT. This translates into CASSHKPLEPQHF.

In this sample, this clone turned up many times. This chain uses TRBV19 with TRBJ2-7; 11 nucleotides line up with TRBD2. Trimming at V came to 5 bases and at J to 2 bases, leaving 2 bases not matched to a gene. Germline V lookup: CDR1 LNHDA, CDR2 SQIVND (reference sequence). The CDR3 is made up of 14 amino acids. The CDR3 sequence: CASSVTSGAYEQYF. CDR3 DNA: TGTGCCAGTAGTGTGACTAGCGGGGCCTACGAGCAGTACTTC.

This chain connects TRBV19 to TRBJ2-7, with 8 bases aligning to TRBD1. V lost 3 bases, J lost 3 bases, and 4 bases stayed unmatched. Germline V lookup: CDR1 LNHDA, CDR2 SQIVND (reference sequence). The CDR3 consists of 14 residues. The CDR3 DNA follows: TGTGCCAGTAGTATCCGGACAGGGAGCTACGAGCAGTACTTC. This codes for CASSIRTGSYEQYF.

V is TRBV6-1 and J is TRBJ2-2, with a weak D call TRBD2 (6 bases). V gave up 10 bases and J gave up 0 bases, with 12 bases separating them. This CDR3 spans 14 amino acids. CDR1 is MNHNS and CDR2 is SASEGT in the germline V gene. CDR3 DNA: TGTGCCACCGGAGGGTTCTCGAACACCGGGGAGCTGTTTTTT. The encoded protein is CATGGFSNTGELFF.

By share of the sample, this clone is medium-sized (0.01 to 0.1%). The V call is TRBV6-4, the J call TRBJ2-3; the D call may be TRBD1 or TRBD2 (6 bases each). V was pared by 0 bases and J by 6 bases, with 13 bases between. The CDR3 totals 15 residues. CDR1 MRHNA and CDR2 SNTAGT come from the germline V gene. CDR3 nucleotides: TGTGCCAGCAGTGACTCGGGCAGGGGAGGTGATACGCAGTATTTT. This codes for CASSDSGRGGDTQYF.

The V gene is TRBV7-6, the J gene TRBJ2-1; 13 bases map to TRBD2. This CDR3 contains 16 residues. Germline V gives CDR1 SGHVS, CDR2 FNYEAQ. V was clipped by 6 bases and J by 5 bases; unmatched bases: 7. CDR3 nucleotide sequence: TGTGCCAGCAGGAGGACTAGCGGGAGTATCCACAATGAGCAGTTCTTC. Its protein is CASRRTSGSIHNEQFF. Variable domain in full (rest from reference TRBV7-6 and TRBJ2-1): GAGVSQSPRYKVTKRGQDVALRCDPISGHVSLYWYRQALGQGPEFLTYFNYEAQQDKSGLPNDRFSAERPEGSISTLTIQRTEQRDSAMYRCASRRTSGSIHNEQFFGPGTRLTVL.

V is TRBV28 and J is TRBJ2-1, with 7 bases aligning to TRBD2. The CDR3 has 15 residues. V shed 8 bases and J 2 bases; nucleotides not matched to a gene: 9. Per germline, CDR1 MDHEN and CDR2 SYDVKM. The CDR3 DNA follows: TGTGCCAGCGGCCCTTCTAGCGGAACCTACAATGAGCAGTTCTTC. The encoded protein is CASGPSSGTYNEQFF.

There are many counts of this clone. The rearrangement uses TRBV2 and TRBJ2-2; no firm D call. Trimming left V 3 bases short and J 6 bases short, with 11 bases between. CDR3 length: 14 residues. Germline V lookup: CDR1 SNHLY, CDR2 FYNNEI. The DNA for the CDR3 is TGTGCCAGCAGTGACTTTCTTAGATCCGGGGAGCTGTTTTTT. Protein product: CASSDFLRSGELFF. The full variable domain, rest sourced from reference TRBV2 and TRBJ2-2, is EPEVTQTPSHQVTQMGQEVILRCVPISNHLYFYWYRQILGQKVEFLVSFYNNEISEKSEIFDDQFSVERPDGSNFTLKIRSTKLEDSAMYFCASSDFLRSGELFFGEGSRLTVL.

CDR3 bases: TGTGCCAGCAGCTCCCGCCAATCTGTGAGGGATGAGCAGTTCTTC. Amino acids: CASSSRQSVRDEQFF. This sequence joins TRBV11-2 and TRBJ2-1; D is perhaps TRBD2 (5 bases). This CDR3 is 15 amino acids long. Germline values: CDR1 SGHAT, CDR2 FQNNGV. The V and J ends lost 4 bases and 8 bases respectively, with 18 bases between them. Combining the CDR3 with reference TRBV11-2 and TRBJ2-1 gives the whole variable domain EAGVAQSPRYKIIEKRQSVAFWCNPISGHATLYWYQQILGQGPKLLIQFQNNGVVDDSQLPKDRFSAERLKGVDSTLKIQPAKLEDSAVYLCASSSRQSVRDEQFFGPGTRLTVL.

The rearrangement uses TRBV15 and TRBJ1-2; 9 bases are a match to TRBD1. J lost 6 bases, V lost 0 bases, and 5 bases had no gene match. The CDR3 loop spans 15 amino acids. Germline assignment: CDR1 LNHNV and CDR2 YYDKDF (reference sequence). CDR3 sequence reads: CATSRDLGDRDGYTF. Written as DNA, the CDR3 is TGTGCCACCAGCAGAGATTTGGGGGACAGGGATGGCTACACCTTC.